This T cell receptor beta chain was identified during a study of graft-versus-host responses after intestinal transplantation. This table comes from immunoSEQ multiplex PCR, and its TCRdb copy is limited to in-frame clones, with some not included. The table lists about 70,000 clones, about nine tenths of them singletons. As for this clone: The target antigen is unknown.

Trimming cost V 1 base and J 13 bases, with 13 bases left between them. The CDR3 is 12 residues long. Per the germline V gene, CDR1 is MGHRA and CDR2 is YSYEKL. This receptor was obtained from a human donor who received an intestinal transplant. This specimen consisted of unstimulated CD8+ T cells sorted from spleen or lymph node cells, obtained before intestinal transplant. The V gene is TRBV4-1, the J gene TRBJ1-2, with a tentative D call TRBD1 (6 bases). The CDR3 sequence is CASSQGGGGPTF. The CDR3 coding sequence is TGCGCCAGCAGCCAAGGCGGGGGCGGGCCCACCTTC.